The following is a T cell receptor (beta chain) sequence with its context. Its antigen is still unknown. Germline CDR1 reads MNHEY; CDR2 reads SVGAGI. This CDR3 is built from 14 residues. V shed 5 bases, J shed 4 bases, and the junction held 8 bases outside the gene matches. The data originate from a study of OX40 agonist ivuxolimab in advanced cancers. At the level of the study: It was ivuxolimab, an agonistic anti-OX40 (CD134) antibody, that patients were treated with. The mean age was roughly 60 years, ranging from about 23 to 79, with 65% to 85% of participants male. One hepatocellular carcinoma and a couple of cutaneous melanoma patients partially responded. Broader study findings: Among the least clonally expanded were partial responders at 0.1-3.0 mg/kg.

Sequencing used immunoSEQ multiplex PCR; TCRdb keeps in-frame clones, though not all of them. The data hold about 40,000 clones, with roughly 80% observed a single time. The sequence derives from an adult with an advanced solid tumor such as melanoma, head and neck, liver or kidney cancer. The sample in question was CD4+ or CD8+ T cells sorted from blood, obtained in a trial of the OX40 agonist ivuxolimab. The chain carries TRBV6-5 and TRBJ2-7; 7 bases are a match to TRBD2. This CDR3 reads CASSRSVGGYEQYF. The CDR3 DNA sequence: TGTGCCAGCAGTCGTTCGGTGGGGGGGTACGAGCAGTACTTC.